This is a list of T cell receptor beta chains from one sample in a study of CD8+ T cells in alopecia areata. The protocol was immunoSEQ multiplex PCR, while the TCRdb copy is restricted to in-frame clones and leaves out a portion. The data contain 190,000 or so clones, more than 55% of them singletons. Material: CD4+ T cells sorted from blood, obtained at week 4, from a patient treated with tofacitinib. Source of these receptors: a human donor with alopecia areata. Both conserved end residues are part of each CDR3. The order of the fields is D gene, CDR3 length, V gene, clone size, J gene, CDR3 DNA, CDR3 protein. D genes are given only for firm matches. Only part of the rows carry a size: once, few, many, or a class if the clone is expanded.

TRBD2,14,TRBV6-6,NA,TRBJ2-5,TGTGCCAGCAGTTATCTGGGGGGGAGGGAGACCCAGTACTTC,CASSYLGGRETQYF
NA,15,TRBV7-2,NA,TRBJ1-1,TGTGCCAGCAGCTCCACCCGTACAGGGAACACTGAAGCTTTCTTT,CASSSTRTGNTEAFF
NA,16,TRBV14,few,TRBJ1-1,TGTGCCAGCAGCCAAGACCTGGGGACGATGAACACTGAAGCTTTCTTT,CASSQDLGTMNTEAFF
NA,16,TRBV30,few,TRBJ2-6,TGTGCCTGGAGTAACGGCCGACCCTCTGGGGCCAACGTCCTGACTTTC,CAWSNGRPSGANVLTF
TRBD1,14,TRBV2,NA,TRBJ2-7,TGTGCCAGCAGTGTGGACAGGGGTGACTACGAGCAGTACTTC,CASSVDRGDYEQYF
TRBD1,14,TRBV29-1,NA,TRBJ1-1,TGCAGCGTGTTAGGGGGCTTTGGGTACACTGAAGCTTTCTTT,CSVLGGFGYTEAFF
TRBD1,13,TRBV6-5,NA,TRBJ1-2,TGTGCCAGCAAAACAGGGGATGGCTATGGCTACACCTTC,CASKTGDGYGYTF
NA,14,TRBV6-5,NA,TRBJ1-5,TGTGCCAGCGGGTGGGGGAATAGCAATCAGCCCCAGCATTTT,CASGWGNSNQPQHF
TRBD2,13,TRBV29-1,NA,TRBJ2-1,TGCAGCGTCGGGCGGGGGGGCGACAATGAGCAGTTCTTC,CSVGRGGDNEQFF
NA,13,TRBV29-1,few,TRBJ1-3,TGCAGCGTCTCGGACATTACTGGAAACACCATATATTTT,CSVSDITGNTIYF
TRBD2,17,TRBV11-2,NA,TRBJ2-1,TGTGCCAGCAGCTTAGGAGAAGCGGGGGCCCTCTACAATGAGCAGTTCTTC,CASSLGEAGALYNEQFF
NA,14,TRBV6-5,NA,TRBJ1-2,TGTGCCAGCAAGGAAATCCCAGCTAACTATGGCTACACCTTC,CASKEIPANYGYTF
NA,14,TRBV28,few,TRBJ1-2,TGTGCCAGCAGTTCCCCGGACAGAAACTATGGCTACACCTTC,CASSSPDRNYGYTF
TRBD1,15,TRBV7-9,NA,TRBJ2-1,TGTGCCAGCAGCTTAGCGGGACAGGGGAGCCCCAAGCAGTTCTTC,CASSLAGQGSPKQFF
TRBD1,15,TRBV29-1,NA,TRBJ2-7,TGCAGCGTTGGTCCGGGACAGGGGATGCCCTACGAGCAGTACTTC,CSVGPGQGMPYEQYF
TRBD2,16,TRBV5-4,NA,TRBJ2-5,TGTGCCAGCAGCACCGGACTAGCGTCAACCCAAGAGACCCAGTACTTC,CASSTGLASTQETQYF
NA,13,TRBV30,NA,TRBJ1-2,TGTGCCTGGAGCCCCCGCAGGGAGAGTGGCTACACCTTC,CAWSPRRESGYTF
TRBD2,16,TRBV28,NA,TRBJ2-3,TGTGCCAGCAGTGCCCAGGGACTAGCGGGGGGCGATACGCAGTATTTT,CASSAQGLAGGDTQYF
TRBD2,15,TRBV5-1,NA,TRBJ2-3,TGCGCCAGCAGCTTGTGGCGGGGGGCCCCGGATACGCAGTATTTT,CASSLWRGAPDTQYF
TRBD1,14,TRBV11-3,NA,TRBJ1-1,TGTGCCAGCAGCCCGGGACAGGTGGACGCTGAAGCTTTCTTT,CASSPGQVDAEAFF
NA,15,TRBV5-6,NA,TRBJ1-5,TGTGCCAGCAGCTTGTCCGGGACACACAATCAGCCCCAGCATTTT,CASSLSGTHNQPQHF
NA,15,TRBV29-1,NA,TRBJ2-3,TGCAGCGTTGACGGGCAGACCTCTAGCACAGATACGCAGTATTTT,CSVDGQTSSTDTQYF
NA,14,TRBV12-5,NA,TRBJ1-1,TGTGCTAGTGGCCGGACGCCTATGAACACTGAAGCTTTCTTT,CASGRTPMNTEAFF
NA,14,TRBV7-8,NA,TRBJ2-7,TGTGCCAGCAGCCCCCTGGATGGGAACTACGAGCAGTACTTC,CASSPLDGNYEQYF
TRBD2,15,TRBV6-6,NA,TRBJ2-7,TGTGCCAGCAGTCCCGGCGGGGGTCGCTCCTACGAGCAGTACTTC,CASSPGGGRSYEQYF
NA,15,TRBV4-3,NA,TRBJ2-1,TGCGCCAGCAGCCAAGATAGGAGTACTCACAATGAGCAGTTCTTC,CASSQDRSTHNEQFF
NA,13,TRBV28,few,TRBJ2-1,TGTGCCAGCAGTCCCCGGGCAGTCCATGAGCAGTTCTTC,CASSPRAVHEQFF
NA,12,TRBV4-1,NA,TRBJ1-5,TGCGCCAGCAGCCAAGGAGGGTCGCCCCAGCATTTT,CASSQGGSPQHF
NA,15,TRBV28,NA,TRBJ2-3,TGTGCCAGCAGTTCCACGGCCAGGCCCACAGATACGCAGTATTTT,CASSSTARPTDTQYF
NA,12,TRBV5-5,few,TRBJ2-3,TGTGCCAGCAGCTCCTTTTCAGATACGCAGTATTTT,CASSSFSDTQYF
NA,14,TRBV30,once,TRBJ1-1,TGTGCCTGGAGTGTAGAGGGTTATGGCACTGAAGCTTTCTTT,CAWSVEGYGTEAFF
TRBD1,16,TRBV27,NA,TRBJ1-1,TGTGCCAGCAGCCTAATGGGTATGACAGGGACCACTGAAGCTTTCTTT,CASSLMGMTGTTEAFF
NA,11,TRBV12-5,NA,TRBJ2-1,TGTGCTAGTGGTTTGGTGGATGAGCAGTTCTTC,CASGLVDEQFF
TRBD1,15,TRBV5-6,NA,TRBJ1-2,TGTGCCAGCAGCTTAGGAGGACAGGGTGAGGATGGCTACACCTTC,CASSLGGQGEDGYTF
TRBD1,14,TRBV10-3,few,TRBJ2-7,TGTGCCATCAGTGAGAGGGGACAGGGCTACGAGCAGTACTTC,CAISERGQGYEQYF
NA,12,TRBV30,NA,TRBJ2-7,TGTGCCTGGAGTGGCGAGACCTACGAGCAGTACTTC,CAWSGETYEQYF
NA,15,TRBV11-2,few,TRBJ2-6,TGTGCCAGCAGCTTATCAGGGGCTGGGGCCAACGTCCTGACTTTC,CASSLSGAGANVLTF